This T cell receptor (beta chain) originates from a study of OX40 agonist ivuxolimab in advanced cancers. Profiled with immunoSEQ multiplex PCR; TCRdb holds only in-frame clones, not every one. This repertoire shows 60,000 to 75,000 clones, under 90% found once; its top ten account for 0.95% to 1.5%. CDR1 is GTSNPN, CDR2 SVGIG, per germline (reference sequence). This CDR3 spans 14 amino acids. The V gene lost 4 bases and the J gene lost 2 bases, with 11 bases spanning the gap. Sequencing used CD4+ or CD8+ T cells sorted from blood, obtained in a trial of the OX40 agonist ivuxolimab. V and J are TRBV30 and TRBJ1-4; D uncertain. This receptor was identified in an adult with an advanced solid tumor such as melanoma, head and neck, liver or kidney cancer. The CDR3 DNA reads TGTGCCTGGAACGGCCAGCCGACTAATGAAAAACTGTTTTTT. Translation gives CAWNGQPTNEKLFF.